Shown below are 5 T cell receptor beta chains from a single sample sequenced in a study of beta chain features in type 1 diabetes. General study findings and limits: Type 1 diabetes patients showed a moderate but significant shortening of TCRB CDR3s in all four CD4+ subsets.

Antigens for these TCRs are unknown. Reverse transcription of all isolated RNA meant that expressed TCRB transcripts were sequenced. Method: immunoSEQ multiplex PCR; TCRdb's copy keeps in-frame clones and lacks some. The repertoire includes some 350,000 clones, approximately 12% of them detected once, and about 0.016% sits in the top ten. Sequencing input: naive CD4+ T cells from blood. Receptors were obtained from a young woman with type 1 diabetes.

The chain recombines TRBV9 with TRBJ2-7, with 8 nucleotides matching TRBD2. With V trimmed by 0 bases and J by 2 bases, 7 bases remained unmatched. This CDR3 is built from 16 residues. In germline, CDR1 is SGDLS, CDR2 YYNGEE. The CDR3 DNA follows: TGTGCCAGCAGCGTAGGGGGAACTAGCGGAACCTACGAGCAGTACTTC. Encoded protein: CASSVGGTSGTYEQYF.

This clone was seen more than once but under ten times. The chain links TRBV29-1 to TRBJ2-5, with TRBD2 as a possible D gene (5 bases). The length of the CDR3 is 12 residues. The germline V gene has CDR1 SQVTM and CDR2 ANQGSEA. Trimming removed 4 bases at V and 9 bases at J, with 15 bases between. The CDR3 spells CSVVEGLGSQYF. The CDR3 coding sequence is TGCAGCGTTGTCGAGGGCCTGGGGTCCCAGTACTTC.

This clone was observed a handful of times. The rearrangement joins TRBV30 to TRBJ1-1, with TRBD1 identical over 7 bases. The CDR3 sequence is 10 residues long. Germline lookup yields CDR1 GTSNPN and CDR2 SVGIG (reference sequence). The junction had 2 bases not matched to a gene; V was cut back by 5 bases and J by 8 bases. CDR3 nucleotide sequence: TGTGCCTGGGGGGACAGAGAAGCTTTCTTT. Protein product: CAWGDREAFF.

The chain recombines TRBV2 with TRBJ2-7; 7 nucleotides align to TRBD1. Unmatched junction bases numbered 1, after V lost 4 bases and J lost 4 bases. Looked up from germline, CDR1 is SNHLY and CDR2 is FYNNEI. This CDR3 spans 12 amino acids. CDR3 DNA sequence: TGTGCCAGCAGTGGACAGGGATACGAGCAGTACGTC. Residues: CASSGQGYEQYV.

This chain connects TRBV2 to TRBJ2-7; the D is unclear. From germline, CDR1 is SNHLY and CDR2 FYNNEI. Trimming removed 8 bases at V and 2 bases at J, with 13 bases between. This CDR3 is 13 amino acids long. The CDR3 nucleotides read TGTGCCAGCGGTGGTCCCTCTACCTACGAGCAGTACTTC. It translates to CASGGPSTYEQYF.